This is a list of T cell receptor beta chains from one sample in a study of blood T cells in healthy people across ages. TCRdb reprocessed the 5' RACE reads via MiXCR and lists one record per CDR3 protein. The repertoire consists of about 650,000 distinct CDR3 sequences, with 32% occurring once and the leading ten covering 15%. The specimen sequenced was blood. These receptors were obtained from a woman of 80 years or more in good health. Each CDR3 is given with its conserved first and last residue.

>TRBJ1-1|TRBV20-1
CSAPRVGDTEAFF
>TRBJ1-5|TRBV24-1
CATMRTDSNQPQHF
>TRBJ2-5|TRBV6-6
CASTPSPLLERETQYF
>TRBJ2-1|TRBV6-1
CASSVYNGPENEQFF
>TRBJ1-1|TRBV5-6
CASSSCSEAFF
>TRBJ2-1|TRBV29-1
CSVPAPSSYNEQFF
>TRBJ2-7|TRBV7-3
CASSLEAAAHEQYF
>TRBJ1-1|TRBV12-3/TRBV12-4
CASSFGQGAITEAFF
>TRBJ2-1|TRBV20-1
CSAHFRDTQGGGSYNEQFF
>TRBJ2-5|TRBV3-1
CASSQKSRGRRQETQYF
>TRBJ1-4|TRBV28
CASSLTGPYEKLFF
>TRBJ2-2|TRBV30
CAWSVRGLRTGEQFF
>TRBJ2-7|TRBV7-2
CASSPRTGVGYEQYF
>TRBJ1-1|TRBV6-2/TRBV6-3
CASSRGVGPDRNTEAFF
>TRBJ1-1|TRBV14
CASSQDFLWTGENREAFF
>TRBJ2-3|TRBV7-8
CASSLVAMGTDTQYF